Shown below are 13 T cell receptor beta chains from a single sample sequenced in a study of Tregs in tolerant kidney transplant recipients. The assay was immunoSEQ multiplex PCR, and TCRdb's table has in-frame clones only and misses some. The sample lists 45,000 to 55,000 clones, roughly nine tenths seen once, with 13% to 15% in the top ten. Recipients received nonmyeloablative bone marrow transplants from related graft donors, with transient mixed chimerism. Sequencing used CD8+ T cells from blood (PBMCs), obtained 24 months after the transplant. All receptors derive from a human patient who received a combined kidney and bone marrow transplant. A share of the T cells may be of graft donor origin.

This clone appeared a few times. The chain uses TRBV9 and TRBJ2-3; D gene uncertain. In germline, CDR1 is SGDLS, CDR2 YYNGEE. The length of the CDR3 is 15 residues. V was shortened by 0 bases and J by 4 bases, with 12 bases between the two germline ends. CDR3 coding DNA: TGTGCCAGCAGCGTAGTATCAGGATTTCCAGATACGCAGTATTTT. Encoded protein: CASSVVSGFPDTQYF.

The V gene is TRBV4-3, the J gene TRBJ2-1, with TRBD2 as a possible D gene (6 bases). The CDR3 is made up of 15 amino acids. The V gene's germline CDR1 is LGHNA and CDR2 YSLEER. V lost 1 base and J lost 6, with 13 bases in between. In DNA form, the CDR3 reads TGCGCCAGCAGCCAAGCCCAGGGACTGGGCAATGAGCAGTTCTTC. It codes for CASSQAQGLGNEQFF.

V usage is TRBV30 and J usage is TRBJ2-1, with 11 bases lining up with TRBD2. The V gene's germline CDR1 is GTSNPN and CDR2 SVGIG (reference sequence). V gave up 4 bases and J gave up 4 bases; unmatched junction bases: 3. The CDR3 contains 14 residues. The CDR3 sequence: CAWTSGRYYNEQFF. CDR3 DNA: TGTGCCTGGACTAGCGGGAGGTATTACAATGAGCAGTTCTTC.

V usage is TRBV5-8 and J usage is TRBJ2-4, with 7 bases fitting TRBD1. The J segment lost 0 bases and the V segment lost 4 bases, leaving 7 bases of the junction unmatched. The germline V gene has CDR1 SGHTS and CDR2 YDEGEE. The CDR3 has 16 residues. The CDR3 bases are TGTGCCAGCAGCCTATACAGGGGAGAAGCCAAAAACATTCAGTACTTC. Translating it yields CASSLYRGEAKNIQYF.

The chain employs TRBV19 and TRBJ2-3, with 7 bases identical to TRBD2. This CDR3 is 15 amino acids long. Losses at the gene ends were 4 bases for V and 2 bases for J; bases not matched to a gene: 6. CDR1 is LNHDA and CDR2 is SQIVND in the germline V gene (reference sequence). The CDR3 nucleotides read TGTGCCAGTAGTAGGAGCGGGGAACCCACAGATACGCAGTATTTT. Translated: CASSRSGEPTDTQYF.

The CDR3 region is CASSLADANYGYTF. The CDR3 DNA sequence: TGTGCCAGCAGTCTGGCGGATGCTAACTATGGCTACACCTTC. The chain combines TRBV7-9 with TRBJ1-2, with no clear D. V lost 6 bases and J 0 bases, leaving 11 bases between the germline ends. There are 14 residues in the CDR3. Germline loops: CDR1 SEHNR, CDR2 FQNEAQ (reference sequence).

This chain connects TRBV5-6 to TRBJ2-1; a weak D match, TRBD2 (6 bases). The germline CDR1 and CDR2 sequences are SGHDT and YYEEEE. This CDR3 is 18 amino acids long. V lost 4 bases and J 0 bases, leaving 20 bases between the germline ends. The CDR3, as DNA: TGTGCCAGCAGCCGGGACTCCGCACCCGAATTCTCCTACAATGAGCAGTTCTTC. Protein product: CASSRDSAPEFSYNEQFF.

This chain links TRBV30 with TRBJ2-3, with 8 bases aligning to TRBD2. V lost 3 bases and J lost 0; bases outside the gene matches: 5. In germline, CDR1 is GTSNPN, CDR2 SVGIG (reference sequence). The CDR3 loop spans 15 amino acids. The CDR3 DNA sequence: TGTGCCTGGAGAGCGGGACTAGGTAGCACAGATACGCAGTATTTT. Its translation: CAWRAGLGSTDTQYF.

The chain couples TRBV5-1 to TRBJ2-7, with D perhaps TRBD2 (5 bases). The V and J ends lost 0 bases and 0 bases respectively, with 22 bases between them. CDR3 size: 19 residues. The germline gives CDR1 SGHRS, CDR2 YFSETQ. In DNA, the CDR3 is TGCGCCAGCAGCTTGGCCCCGGGAAGTAAGGTCGGCGACTCCTACGAGCAGTACTTC. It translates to CASSLAPGSKVGDSYEQYF.

The CDR3 region is CASTLGTSGMREQFF. The CDR3 nucleotides are TGTGCCAGTACCCTCGGGACTAGCGGGATGCGTGAGCAGTTCTTC. The chain joins TRBV19 to TRBJ2-1; 13 bases line up with TRBD2. Germline V CDR1 and CDR2: LNHDA, SQIVND (reference sequence). CDR3 length equals 15 residues. The J segment lost 9 bases and the V segment lost 7 bases, leaving 9 bases of the junction unmatched.

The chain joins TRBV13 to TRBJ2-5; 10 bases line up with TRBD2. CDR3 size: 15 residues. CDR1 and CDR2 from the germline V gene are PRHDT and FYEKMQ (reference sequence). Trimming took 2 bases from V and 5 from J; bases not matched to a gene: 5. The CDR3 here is CASSLLAGGSETQYF. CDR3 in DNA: TGTGCCAGCAGCTTATTAGCGGGGGGATCGGAGACCCAGTACTTC.

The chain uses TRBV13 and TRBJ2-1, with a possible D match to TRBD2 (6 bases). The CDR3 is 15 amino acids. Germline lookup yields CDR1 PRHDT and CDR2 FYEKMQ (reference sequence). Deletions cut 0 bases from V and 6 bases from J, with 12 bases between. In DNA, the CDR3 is TGTGCCAGCAGCTTAGGACGCGGGGTCCTCAATGAGCAGTTCTTC. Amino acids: CASSLGRGVLNEQFF.

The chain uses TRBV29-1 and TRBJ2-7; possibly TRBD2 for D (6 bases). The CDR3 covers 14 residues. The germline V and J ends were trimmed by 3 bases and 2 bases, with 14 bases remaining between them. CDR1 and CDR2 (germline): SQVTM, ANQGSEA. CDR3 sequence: CSVDGGVSAYEQYF. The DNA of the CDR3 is TGCAGCGTTGACGGGGGTGTAAGTGCCTACGAGCAGTACTTC.